This T cell receptor (beta chain) is drawn from a study of human T cells and chemical hapten exposure. V was shortened by 0 bases and J by 0 bases, with 7 bases between the two germline ends. Per the germline V gene, CDR1 is DFQATT and CDR2 is SNEGSKA (reference sequence). The CDR3 loop spans 14 amino acids. This clonotype was detected only a few times. Indicated time point: healthy volunteer bleed at 6 weeks. The authors extracted total RNA from unfractionated whole blood. From the RACE reads, TCRdb called clonotypes with MiXCR, one entry per CDR3 protein. The profile shows some 81,000 distinct CDR3 sequences, about 8.6% of them singletons.

This rearrangement joins TRBV20-1 to TRBJ2-3; D remains ambiguous. This sequence was found in a female donor in good health. Some clones in this sample may be carry-over from other donors' samples. Sequenced input: whole blood. CDR3: CSARDRGSTDTQYF. The CDR3 DNA reads TGCAGTGCTAGAGATCGAGGAAGCACAGATACGCAGTATTTT.